Here is one T cell receptor (beta chain) with its context. Its antigen is as yet unknown. This sample is drawn from a study of T cell responses to AZD1222 COVID-19 vaccine. TCRdb's copy holds only in-frame clones and misses some; the assay was immunoSEQ multiplex PCR. The sample holds 150,000 to 200,000 clones, about 90% seen once. Trimming removed 2 bases from V and 2 bases from J; junction bases left unmatched: 8. Germline-derived CDR1 and CDR2 are LGHDT and YNNKEL (reference sequence). This CDR3 comprises 17 residues. Study results and limitations: Spike-specific TCR repertoires showed rising breadth and depth after two AZD1222 doses. Repertoires were collected only later (after the peak T cell response had occurred). The span of vaccine-associated CD4 TCRs extended across spike, with dominance at 160-218 and 743-854.

The material was peripheral blood, obtained on day 0 of AZD1222 vaccination. The gene calls are TRBV3-1 (or the pseudogene TRBV3-2) and TRBJ2-7, with 11 bases fitting TRBD2. The clonotype was recovered from an adult in good health. The chain's CDR3 is CASSQRPGTSGPYEQYF. The CDR3 nucleotides are TGTGCCAGCAGCCAACGTCCCGGGACTAGCGGTCCCTACGAGCAGTACTTC.